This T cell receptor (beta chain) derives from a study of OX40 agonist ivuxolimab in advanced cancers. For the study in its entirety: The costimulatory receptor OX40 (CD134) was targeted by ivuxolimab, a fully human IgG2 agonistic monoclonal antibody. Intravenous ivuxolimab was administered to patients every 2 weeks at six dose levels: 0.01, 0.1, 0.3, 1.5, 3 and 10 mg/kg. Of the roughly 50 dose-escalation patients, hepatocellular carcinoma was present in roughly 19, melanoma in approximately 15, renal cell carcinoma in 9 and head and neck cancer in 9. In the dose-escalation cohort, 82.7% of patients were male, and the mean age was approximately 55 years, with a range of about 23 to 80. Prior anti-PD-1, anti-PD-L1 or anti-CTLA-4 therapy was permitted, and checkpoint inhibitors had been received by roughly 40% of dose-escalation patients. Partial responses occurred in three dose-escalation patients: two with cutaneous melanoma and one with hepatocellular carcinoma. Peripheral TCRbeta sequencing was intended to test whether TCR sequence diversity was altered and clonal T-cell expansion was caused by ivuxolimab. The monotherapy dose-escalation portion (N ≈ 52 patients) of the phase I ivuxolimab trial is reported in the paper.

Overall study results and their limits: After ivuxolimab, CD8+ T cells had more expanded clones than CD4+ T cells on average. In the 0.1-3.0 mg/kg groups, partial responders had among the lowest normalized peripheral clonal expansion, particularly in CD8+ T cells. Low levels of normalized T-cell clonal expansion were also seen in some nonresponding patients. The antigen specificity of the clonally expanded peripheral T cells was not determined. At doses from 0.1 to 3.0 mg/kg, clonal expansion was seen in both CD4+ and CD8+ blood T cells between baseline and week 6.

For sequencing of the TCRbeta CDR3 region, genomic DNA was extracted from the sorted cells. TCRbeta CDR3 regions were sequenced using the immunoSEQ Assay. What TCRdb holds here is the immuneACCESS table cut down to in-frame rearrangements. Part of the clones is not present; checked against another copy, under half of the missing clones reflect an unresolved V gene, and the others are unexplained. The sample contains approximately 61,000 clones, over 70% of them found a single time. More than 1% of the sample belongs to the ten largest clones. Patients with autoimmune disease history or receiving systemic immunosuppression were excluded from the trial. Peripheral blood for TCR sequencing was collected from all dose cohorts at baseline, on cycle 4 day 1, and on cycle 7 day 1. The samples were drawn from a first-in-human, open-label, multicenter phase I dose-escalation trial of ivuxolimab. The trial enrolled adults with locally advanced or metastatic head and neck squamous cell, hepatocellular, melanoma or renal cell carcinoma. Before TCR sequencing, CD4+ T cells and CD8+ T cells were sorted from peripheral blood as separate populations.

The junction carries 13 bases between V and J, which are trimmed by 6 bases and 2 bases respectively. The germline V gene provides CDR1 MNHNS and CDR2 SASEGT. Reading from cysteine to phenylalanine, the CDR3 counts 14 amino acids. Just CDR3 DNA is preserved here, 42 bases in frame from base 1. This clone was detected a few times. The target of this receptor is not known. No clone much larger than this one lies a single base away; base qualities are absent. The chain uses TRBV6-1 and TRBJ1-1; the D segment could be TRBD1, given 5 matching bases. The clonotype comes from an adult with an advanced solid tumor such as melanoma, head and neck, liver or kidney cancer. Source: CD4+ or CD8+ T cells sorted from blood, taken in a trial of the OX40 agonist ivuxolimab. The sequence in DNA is TGTGCCAGCAGAGTAGGGACGGCTAACACTGAAGCTTTCTTT. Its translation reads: CASRVGTANTEAFF.